This T cell receptor beta chain came from a study of cytomegalovirus exposure and HLA in healthy donors. In the case of this clone: Its matching antigen is unknown. Other nucleotide sequences from this sample produce the same CDR3.

General observations from the study: As confirmed in vitro, a few CMV-associated chains were specific for CMV antigens. Reports credit the classifier with highly specific, highly sensitive diagnosis of cytomegalovirus status. Most TCR sequences proved rare, with some public TCRs found in many donors. It emerged from a later analysis that several of the most significant clusters appeared to be linked to common viral pathogens.

The PCR was carried out with 60 Vbeta primers and 13 Jbeta primers. Assay: immunoSEQ multiplex PCR; the TCRdb copy retains only in-frame clones and omits some. The sample lists some 91,000 clones; about two thirds were seen once. The sample consisted of PBMCs. The TCR was taken from a human donor in good health.

CDR3 DNA: TGTGCCAGTACTACAGGTGACTATGGCTACACCTTC. Protein product: CASTTGDYGYTF. The chain couples TRBV19 to TRBJ1-2, with a tentative D call TRBD1 (5 bases). V gave up 7 bases and J gave up 3 bases, with 9 bases separating them. This CDR3 has 12 residues. Germline loops: CDR1 LNHDA, CDR2 SQIVND (reference sequence).